A selection of T cell receptor beta chains follows, all from one sample in a study of shared clonotypes between healthy human individuals. This table comes from immunoSEQ multiplex PCR, and its TCRdb copy is limited to in-frame clones, with some not included. Among hundreds of thousands of clones listed, 95% to 97% were seen once. The specimen sequenced was naive CD8+ T cells sorted from blood. The receptors come from a woman in her 30s in good health. CDR3s include the opening cysteine and the closing phenylalanine or tryptophan.

j_call v_call cdr3_aa
TRBJ1-5 TRBV7-9 CASSPGQGGQPQHF
TRBJ1-5 TRBV30 CAWREQGSNQPQHF
TRBJ2-7 TRBV27 CASSQYGEQYF
TRBJ2-7 TRBV7-8 CASSFEPSYEQYF
TRBJ2-7 TRBV14 CASSQGWGPRSEQYF
TRBJ2-7 TRBV6-4 CASSRQGLTYEQYF
TRBJ2-7 TRBV9 CASSPLAGVNEQYF
TRBJ2-7 TRBV27 CASSLSAFPYEQYF
TRBJ2-2 TRBV10-2 CASSTGTGNTGELFF
TRBJ2-3 TRBV7-9 CASGWTEREGTTDTQYF
TRBJ2-5 TRBV28 CASSLGVLPETQYF
TRBJ2-5 TRBV6-5 CASSTLMGMWETQYF
TRBJ1-4 TRBV2 CASSEGQGVEKLFF
TRBJ2-3 TRBV6-5 CASSYWTGGTDTQYF
TRBJ2-1 TRBV2 CASSGSGSFNEQFF
TRBJ1-1 TRBV7-9 CASSFGVEAFF
TRBJ2-7 TRBV7-2 CASRTKGYSYEQYF
TRBJ2-5 TRBV27 CASSPPGLPREETQYF
TRBJ2-3 TRBV28 CASSTNPDTQYF
TRBJ1-1 TRBV9 CASSERGQTNTEAFF
TRBJ2-5 TRBV5-6 CASSWTSQETQYF
TRBJ1-2 TRBV5-1 CASSLGSSWDPNYGYTF
TRBJ2-1 TRBV7-3 CASSSSGRVNYNEQFF
TRBJ2-2 TRBV5-4 CASSFVETPGELFF
TRBJ2-1 TRBV6-1 CASSGSEAGGLFSYNEQFF
TRBJ1-2 TRBV27 CASSPRERRDGYTF
TRBJ2-7 TRBV5-6 CASASGKVDEQYF
TRBJ2-7 TRBV27 CASSSTRGTYEQYF
TRBJ2-7 TRBV21-1 CASSKLSSGTPYEQYF
TRBJ2-5 TRBV9 CASSVTEGLAGGLETQYF
TRBJ1-1 TRBV30 CAWEGSNTEAFF
TRBJ2-3 TRBV7-9 CASTNPDETSTDTQYF
TRBJ2-2 TRBV15 CATSKDEVTGELFF
TRBJ2-7 TRBV27 CASKQGDAYEQYF
TRBJ2-7 TRBV2 CASSVGTPRDYEQYF
TRBJ2-1 TRBV27 CASMGGGHNEQFF
TRBJ2-5 TRBV27 CASSLTPSGSFGETQYF
TRBJ2-1 TRBV11-3 CASSLDPHRGSSYNEQFF
TRBJ1-1 TRBV25-1 CATQRALGAEAFF
TRBJ2-5 TRBV4-1 CASSQEGETQYF
TRBJ1-1 TRBV6-6 CASRQQDTEAFF
TRBJ1-2 TRBV4-1 CASSQERAANYGYTF
TRBJ2-3 TRBV6-5 CASSFSGQFLDTQYF
TRBJ2-7 TRBV28 CASRTGEGTYNIYEQYF
TRBJ2-1 TRBV28 CASSAGLFWVGEQFF